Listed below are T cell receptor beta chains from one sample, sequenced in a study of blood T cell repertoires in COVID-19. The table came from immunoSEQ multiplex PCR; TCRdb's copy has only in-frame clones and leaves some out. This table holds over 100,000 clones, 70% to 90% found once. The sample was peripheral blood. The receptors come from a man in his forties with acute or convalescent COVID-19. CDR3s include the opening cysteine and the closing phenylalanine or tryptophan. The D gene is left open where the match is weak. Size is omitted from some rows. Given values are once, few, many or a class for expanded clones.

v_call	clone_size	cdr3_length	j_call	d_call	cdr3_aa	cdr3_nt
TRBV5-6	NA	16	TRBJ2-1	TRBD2	CASSLTWLAGGNEQFF	TGTGCCAGCAGCTTGACGTGGCTAGCGGGGGGCAATGAGCAGTTCTTC
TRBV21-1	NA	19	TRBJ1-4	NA	CASSKARLGGRKNWGSLFF	TGTGCCAGCAGCAAAGCGCGGCTCGGAGGGAGGAAAAACTGGGGGTCGCTGTTTTTT
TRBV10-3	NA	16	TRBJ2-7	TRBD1	CAISESRTGLTDEQYF	TGTGCCATCAGTGAGTCGCGGACAGGGTTGACCGACGAGCAGTACTTC
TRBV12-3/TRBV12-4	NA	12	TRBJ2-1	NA	CASSSLGARPFF	TGTGCCAGCAGTTCCCTGGGGGCAAGGCCGTTCTTC
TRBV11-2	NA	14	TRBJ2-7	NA	CASSPGVGTYEQYF	TGTGCCAGCAGCCCGGGGGTCGGGACCTACGAGCAGTACTTC
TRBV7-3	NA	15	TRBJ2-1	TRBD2	CASSPQDGRANEQFF	TGTGCCAGCAGCCCCCAAGACGGGAGGGCCAATGAGCAGTTCTTC
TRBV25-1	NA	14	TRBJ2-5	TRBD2	CASSEGLAGGFQYF	TGTGCCAGCTCAGAGGGACTAGCGGGGGGGTTCCAGTACTTC
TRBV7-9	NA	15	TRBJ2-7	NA	CASSTLGQSSYEQYF	TGTGCCAGCAGCACCCTTGGACAGAGCTCCTACGAGCAGTACTTC
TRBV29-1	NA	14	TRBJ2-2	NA	CSVPKTQGTGELFF	TGCAGCGTTCCTAAGACCCAGGGTACCGGGGAGCTGTTTTTT
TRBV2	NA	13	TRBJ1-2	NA	CASNEQGLNGYTF	TGTGCCAGCAACGAACAGGGATTGAATGGCTACACCTTC
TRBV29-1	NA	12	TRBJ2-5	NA	CSVGSGQETQYF	TGCAGCGTTGGGTCAGGTCAAGAGACCCAGTACTTC
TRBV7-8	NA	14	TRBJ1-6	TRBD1	CASSRDRGNSPLHF	TGTGCCAGCAGCCGGGACAGGGGCAATTCACCCCTCCACTTT
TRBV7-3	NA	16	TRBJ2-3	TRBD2	CASSPSGGGAPDTQYF	TGTGCCAGCAGCCCAAGTGGCGGGGGGGCACCAGATACGCAGTATTTT
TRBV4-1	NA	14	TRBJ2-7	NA	CASSQHSTSYEQYF	TGCGCCAGCAGCCAACACAGTACCTCCTACGAGCAGTACTTC
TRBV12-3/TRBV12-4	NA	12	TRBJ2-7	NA	CASSLFLYEQYF	TGTGCCAGCAGTTTATTCCTTTACGAGCAGTACTTC
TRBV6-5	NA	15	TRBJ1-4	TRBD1	CASSWAGTGDEKLFF	TGTGCCAGCAGTTGGGCCGGGACAGGGGACGAAAAACTGTTTTTT
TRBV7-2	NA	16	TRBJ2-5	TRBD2	CASSLTTTSGRETQYF	TGTGCCAGCAGCTTAACCACGACTAGCGGGAGGGAGACCCAGTACTTC
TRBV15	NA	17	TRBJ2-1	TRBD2	CATSRALAGGRYDEQFF	TGTGCCACCAGCAGAGCTTTAGCGGGGGGGCGGTATGATGAGCAGTTCTTC
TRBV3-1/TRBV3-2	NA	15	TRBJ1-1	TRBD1	CASSQLGTGGTEAFF	TGTGCCAGCAGCCAGCTCGGGACAGGGGGCACTGAAGCTTTCTTT
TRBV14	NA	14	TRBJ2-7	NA	CASSQAGESYEQYF	TGTGCCAGCAGCCAAGCCGGGGAGTCCTACGAGCAGTACTTC
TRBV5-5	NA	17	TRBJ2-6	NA	CASSRQLGRRGANVLTF	TGTGCCAGCAGCCGCCAACTGGGGCGCAGAGGGGCCAACGTCCTGACTTTC
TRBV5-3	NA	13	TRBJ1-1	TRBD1	CARSPDRDTEAFF	TGTGCCAGAAGCCCGGACAGGGACACTGAAGCTTTCTTT
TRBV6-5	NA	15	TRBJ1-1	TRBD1	CASSYQGASRSEAFF	TGTGCCAGCAGTTACCAGGGGGCCTCCAGATCTGAAGCTTTCTTT
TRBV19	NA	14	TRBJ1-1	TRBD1	CASRPGQIYTEAFF	TGTGCCAGTAGGCCGGGACAGATTTACACTGAAGCTTTCTTT
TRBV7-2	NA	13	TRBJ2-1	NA	CASSPRPKNEQFF	TGTGCCAGCAGCCCCAGGCCCAAGAATGAGCAGTTCTTC
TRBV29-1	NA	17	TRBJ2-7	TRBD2	CSVEGEGQGPLFYEQYF	TGCAGCGTTGAAGGGGAGGGGCAGGGCCCACTATTCTACGAGCAGTACTTC
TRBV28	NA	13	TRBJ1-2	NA	CASSLYRSHGYTF	TGTGCCAGCAGTCTATACCGGTCACATGGCTACACCTTC
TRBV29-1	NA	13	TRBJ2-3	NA	CSVPLRITDTQYF	TGCAGCGTACCCCTCAGAATCACAGATACGCAGTATTTT
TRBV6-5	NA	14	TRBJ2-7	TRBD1	CASSLTGGGYEQYF	TGTGCCAGCAGCCTGACAGGGGGTGGGTACGAGCAGTACTTC
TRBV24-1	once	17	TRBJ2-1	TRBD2	CATSEQLAGGPLNEQFF	TGTGCCACCAGTGAGCAGCTAGCGGGGGGGCCATTAAATGAGCAGTTCTTC
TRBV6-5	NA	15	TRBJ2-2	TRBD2	CASRGLAGLTGELFF	TGTGCCAGCAGGGGACTAGCGGGGCTCACCGGGGAGCTGTTTTTT
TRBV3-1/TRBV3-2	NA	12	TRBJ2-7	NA	CASSHLGLQQYF	TGTGCCAGCAGCCATCTCGGACTACAACAGTACTTC
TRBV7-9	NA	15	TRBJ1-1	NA	CASSPTAGFNTEAFF	TGTGCCAGCAGCCCGACGGCAGGGTTCAACACTGAAGCTTTCTTT
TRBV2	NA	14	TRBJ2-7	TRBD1	CASRGDSEAYEQYF	TGTGCCAGCAGGGGGGACAGCGAGGCCTACGAGCAGTACTTC
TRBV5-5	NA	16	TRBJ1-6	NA	CASSSTAQGYNSPLHF	TGTGCCAGCAGCTCGACAGCCCAGGGGTATAATTCACCCCTCCACTTT
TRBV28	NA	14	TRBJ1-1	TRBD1	CASSKGQGITEAFF	TGTGCCAGCAGTAAGGGACAGGGGATCACTGAAGCTTTCTTT
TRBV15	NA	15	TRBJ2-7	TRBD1	CATSRDYRGSGEQYF	TGTGCCACCAGCAGAGACTACAGGGGTTCGGGGGAGCAGTACTTC
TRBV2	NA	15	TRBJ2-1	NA	CASTPMGQGTHEQFF	TGTGCCAGCACCCCCATGGGCCAGGGAACCCATGAGCAGTTCTTC
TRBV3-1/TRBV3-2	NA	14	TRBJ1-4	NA	CASSRRSTNEKLFF	TGTGCCAGCAGCCGCAGGTCGACTAATGAAAAACTGTTTTTT
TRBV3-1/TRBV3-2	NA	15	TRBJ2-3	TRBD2	CASSQGRGSTDTQYF	TGTGCCAGCAGCCAGGGGCGGGGGTCCACAGATACGCAGTATTTT
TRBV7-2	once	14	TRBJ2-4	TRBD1	CASSSRQGKNIQYF	TGTGCCAGCAGCTCCCGACAGGGAAAAAACATTCAGTACTTC
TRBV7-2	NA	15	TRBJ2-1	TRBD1	CASSLTGVIYNEQFF	TGTGCCAGCAGCTTGACAGGGGTTATATACAATGAGCAGTTCTTC
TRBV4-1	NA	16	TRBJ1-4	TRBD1	CASSQDWLGGNEKLFF	TGCGCCAGCAGCCAAGATTGGTTAGGGGGCAATGAAAAACTGTTTTTT
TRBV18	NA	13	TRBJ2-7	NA	CASSPGTTYEQYF	TGTGCCAGCTCACCGGGGACAACCTACGAGCAGTACTTC
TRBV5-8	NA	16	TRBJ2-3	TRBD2	CASSLETSGGADTQYF	TGTGCCAGCAGCTTGGAGACTAGCGGGGGGGCAGATACGCAGTATTTT
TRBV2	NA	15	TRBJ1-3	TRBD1	CASSGGDRAALTIYF	TGTGCCAGCAGTGGGGGGGACAGGGCGGCACTTACCATATATTTT
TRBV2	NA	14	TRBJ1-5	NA	CASERGRGNQPQHF	TGTGCCAGCGAGCGGGGGCGCGGCAATCAGCCCCAGCATTTT
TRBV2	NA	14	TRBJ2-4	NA	CASNRGIAKNIQYF	TGTGCCAGCAATCGGGGGATAGCCAAAAACATTCAGTACTTC
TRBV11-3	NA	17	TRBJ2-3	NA	CASSLGTKVGGTDTQYF	TGTGCCAGCAGCTTAGGGACTAAAGTCGGAGGCACAGATACGCAGTATTTT
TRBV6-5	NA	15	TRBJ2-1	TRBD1	CASSTGQGTYNEQFF	TGTGCCAGCAGTACTGGACAGGGGACCTACAATGAGCAGTTCTTC
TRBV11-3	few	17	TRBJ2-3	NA	CASSLESGTPARDTQYF	TGTGCCAGCAGCTTAGAGTCCGGGACTCCAGCGAGGGATACGCAGTATTTT
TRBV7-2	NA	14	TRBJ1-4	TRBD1	CASSSDRVNEKLFF	TGTGCCAGCAGCTCGGACAGGGTTAATGAAAAACTGTTTTTT
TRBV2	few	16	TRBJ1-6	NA	CASSRQASSYNSPLHF	TGTGCCAGCAGCCGACAGGCGAGCTCCTATAATTCACCCCTCCACTTT
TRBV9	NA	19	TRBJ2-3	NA	CASSRDRWVRGSTTDTQYF	TGTGCCAGCAGCCGGGACAGATGGGTTCGGGGGTCTACCACAGATACGCAGTATTTT
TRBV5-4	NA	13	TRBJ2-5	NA	CASSSSGEKTQYF	TGTGCCAGCAGCTCCTCAGGGGAGAAGACCCAGTACTTC
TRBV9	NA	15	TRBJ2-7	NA	CASSPRGRGSYEQYF	TGTGCCAGCAGCCCCCGAGGCAGGGGCTCCTACGAGCAGTACTTC
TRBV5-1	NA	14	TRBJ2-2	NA	CASSPGTNTGELFF	TGCGCCAGCAGCCCCGGGACAAACACCGGGGAGCTGTTTTTT
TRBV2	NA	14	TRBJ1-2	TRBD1	CASSGDRHWNGYTF	TGTGCCAGCAGTGGGGACAGGCACTGGAATGGCTACACCTTC
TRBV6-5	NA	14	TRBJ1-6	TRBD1	CASTQGDRNSPLHF	TGTGCCAGCACTCAGGGGGATAGGAATTCACCCCTCCACTTT
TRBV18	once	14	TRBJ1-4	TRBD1	CASSPGTVNEKLFF	TGTGCCAGCTCACCCGGGACAGTTAATGAAAAACTGTTTTTT